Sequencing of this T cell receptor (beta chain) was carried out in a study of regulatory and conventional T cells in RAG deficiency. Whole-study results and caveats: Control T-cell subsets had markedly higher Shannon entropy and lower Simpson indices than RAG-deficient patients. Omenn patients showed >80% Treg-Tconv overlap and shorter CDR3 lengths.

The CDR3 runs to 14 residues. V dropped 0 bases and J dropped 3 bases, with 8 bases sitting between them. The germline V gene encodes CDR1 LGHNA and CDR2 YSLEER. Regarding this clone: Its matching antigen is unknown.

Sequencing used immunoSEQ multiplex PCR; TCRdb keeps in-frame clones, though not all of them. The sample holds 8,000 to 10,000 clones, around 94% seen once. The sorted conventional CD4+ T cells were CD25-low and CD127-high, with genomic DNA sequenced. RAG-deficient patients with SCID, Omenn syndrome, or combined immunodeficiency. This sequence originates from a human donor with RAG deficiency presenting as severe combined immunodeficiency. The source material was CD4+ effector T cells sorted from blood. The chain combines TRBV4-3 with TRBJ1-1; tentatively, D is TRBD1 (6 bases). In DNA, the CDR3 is TGCGCCAGCAGCCAAGAGAGGGGGGACACTGAAGCTTTCTTT. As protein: CASSQERGDTEAFF.